Shown below are 27 T cell receptor beta chains from a single sample sequenced in a study of beta chain features in type 1 diabetes. The isolated RNA, all of it, was reverse transcribed, so expressed TCRB transcripts were what got sequenced. The protocol was immunoSEQ multiplex PCR, while the TCRdb copy is restricted to in-frame clones and leaves out a portion. There are about 320,000 clones in the sample; 12% to 15% occur only once, and under 8.5% lies in the top ten. Sequences were obtained from central memory CD4+ T cells from blood. The receptors stem from a man aged 25 to 45 in good health.

This clone appeared a few times. The rearrangement links TRBV11-2 to TRBJ2-5; D may be TRBD2 (5 bases). The CDR3 is made up of 14 amino acids. The V end lost 0 bases, the J end lost 7 bases, and 12 bases lay between the germline ends. CDR1 SGHAT and CDR2 FQNNGV come from the germline V gene. CDR3 sequence reads: CASSLDPGMGTQYF. DNA of the CDR3: TGTGCCAGCAGCTTAGATCCGGGGATGGGGACCCAGTACTTC.

This clone was seen more than once but under ten times. This chain joins TRBV15 and TRBJ2-2, with no clear D. Germline CDR1 LNHNV, CDR2 YYDKDF (reference sequence). Trimming removed 2 bases at V and 7 bases at J, with 11 bases between. The CDR3 is made up of 14 amino acids. The CDR3 region is CATSRSMESGELFF. The DNA of the CDR3 is TGTGCCACCAGCAGAAGCATGGAAAGCGGGGAGCTGTTTTTT.

This clone was recorded at least ten times. The chain employs TRBV20-1 and TRBJ2-1; 7 bases are shared with TRBD2. Per germline, CDR1 DFQATT and CDR2 SNEGSKA (reference sequence). This CDR3 comprises 10 residues. Trimming at V came to 6 bases and at J to 13 bases, leaving 6 bases not matched to a gene. CDR3 region: CSAEREVQFF. The CDR3 nucleotides are TGCAGTGCGGAACGGGAGGTTCAGTTCTTC.

In its sample, this clone was seen a few times. The chain has TRBV19 and TRBJ2-3; D remains ambiguous. This CDR3 has 13 residues. CDR1 is LNHDA, CDR2 SQIVND, per germline (reference sequence). Trimming took 1 base from V and 4 from J, leaving 6 bases between them. In nucleotides, the CDR3 is TGTGCCAGTAGTATAGTGCCACCAGATACGCAGTATTTT. This gives the protein CASSIVPPDTQYF.

The rearrangement uses TRBV6-5 and TRBJ2-1; D perhaps matches TRBD2 (7 bases). V was trimmed by 6 bases and J by 7 bases, leaving 13 bases between them. Germline V gene sequence: CDR1 MNHEY, CDR2 SVGAGI. This CDR3 contains 13 residues. The CDR3 bases are TGTGCCAGCAGGCAGGGAGGGGGGAATGAGCAGTTCTTC. Translating gives CASRQGGGNEQFF.

The gene calls are TRBV9 and TRBJ2-5, with 8 nucleotides matching TRBD2. The CDR3 consists of 16 residues. Germline lookup yields CDR1 SGDLS and CDR2 YYNGEE. The junction had 10 bases not matched to a gene; V was cut back by 1 base and J by 5 bases. CDR3 sequence (DNA): TGTGCCAGCAGCGTAACCCCACGGGGGGGCCAGGAGACCCAGTACTTC. It is translated as CASSVTPRGGQETQYF. Combining the CDR3 with reference TRBV9 and TRBJ2-5 gives the whole variable domain DSGVTQTPKHLITATGQRVTLRCSPRSGDLSVYWYQQSLDQGLQFLIQYYNGEERAKGNILERFSAQQFPDLHSELNLSSLELGDSALYFCASSVTPRGGQETQYFGPGTRLLVL.

The J gene is TRBJ1-6, the V gene TRBV2; perhaps TRBD1 as D (6 bases). This CDR3 is built from 12 residues. Germline-derived CDR1 and CDR2 are SNHLY and FYNNEI. V was cut by 6 bases and J by 7 bases, with 7 bases left in between. The CDR3 region has the DNA TGTGCCAGCAGCGGACAGAATTCACCCCTCCACTTT. Amino acids: CASSGQNSPLHF.

This clone has more than one count but fewer than ten. The CDR3 DNA reads TGTGCCAGCTCCCAAGACAGAGCTTATCAGCCCCAGCATTTT. Translating gives CASSQDRAYQPQHF. This chain links TRBV18 with TRBJ1-5, with D perhaps matching TRBD1 (5 bases). V was cut by 6 bases and J by 5 bases, with 14 bases left in between. Per germline, CDR1 KGHSH and CDR2 LQKENI. The CDR3 is 14 residues long.

The chain is built from TRBV29-1 and TRBJ2-3; no clear D. The V end lost 7 bases, the J end lost 3 bases, and 8 bases lay between the germline ends. The CDR3 runs to 11 residues. Looked up from germline, CDR1 is SQVTM and CDR2 is ANQGSEA. The CDR3 DNA is TGCAGCGCGACCATAACAGATACGCAGTATTTT. Its protein product is CSATITDTQYF.

This clone was seen repeatedly, ten times or more. The V and J genes are TRBV7-9 and TRBJ2-7; D unresolved. V gave up 0 bases and J gave up 3 bases, with 9 bases separating them. The V gene's germline CDR1 is SEHNR and CDR2 FQNEAQ (reference sequence). The CDR3 totals 14 residues. The CDR3 spells CASSLAGGHYEQYV. Written as DNA, the CDR3 is TGTGCCAGCAGCTTAGCAGGCGGTCACTACGAGCAGTACGTC.

A few counts support this clone. This specimen includes other DNA sequences encoding the same CDR3. The gene calls are TRBV20-1 and TRBJ1-2; D is perhaps TRBD1 (5 bases). Germline values: CDR1 DFQATT, CDR2 SNEGSKA (reference sequence). This CDR3 has 11 residues. V lost 6 bases and J lost 4, with 9 bases in between. The CDR3 nucleotides are TGCAGTGCCGTAGGGACCTATGGCTACACCTTC. This translates into CSAVGTYGYTF.

This clone was seen a handful of times. The chain is built from TRBV19 and TRBJ2-7, with D unclear. With 5 bases removed from V and 5 bases from J, the gap between germline ends came to 19 bases. Per germline, CDR1 LNHDA and CDR2 SQIVND (reference sequence). This CDR3 spans 15 amino acids. The DNA for the CDR3 is TGTGCCAGTAGTCCCCCCCGGCAGTCGGGTGACGAGCAGTACTTC. Translating gives CASSPPRQSGDEQYF.

The chain combines TRBV7-8 with TRBJ1-2; 8 positions agree with TRBD1. Losses at the gene ends were 5 bases for V and 7 bases for J; bases not matched to a gene: 6. Germline CDR1 SGHVS, CDR2 FQNEAQ. The CDR3 length is 13 residues. The chain's CDR3 is CASSMTDRGGYTF. CDR3 nucleotides: TGTGCCAGCAGCATGACCGACAGGGGTGGCTACACCTTC.

The table lists this clone with a few counts. Other DNA sequences from this sample encode an identical CDR3 as well. The chain combines TRBV14 with TRBJ2-7; the D is unclear. Germline lookup yields CDR1 SGHDN and CDR2 FVKESK. The CDR3 is 11 amino acids. Between the trimmed V and J ends, which lost 1 base and 5 bases, there was a span of 3 bases. The CDR3 spells CASSQGNEQYF. The DNA of the CDR3 is TGTGCCAGCAGCCAAGGGAACGAGCAGTACTTC. The full variable domain, its missing parts supplied by reference TRBV14 and TRBJ2-7, is EAGVTQFPSHSVIEKGQTVTLRCDPISGHDNLYWYRRVMGKEIKFLLHFVKESKQDESGMPNNRFLAERTGGTYSTLKVQPAELEDSGVYFCASSQGNEQYFGPGTRLTVT.

This clone was counted only a few times. This sequence joins TRBV27 and TRBJ2-7; 8 nucleotides match TRBD2. CDR1 and CDR2 (germline): MNHEY, SMNVEV (reference sequence). CDR3 length: 17 residues. Losses at the gene ends were 3 bases for V and 0 bases for J; bases not matched to a gene: 10. CDR3 amino acids: CASSLGGGGPNSYEQYF. The CDR3 DNA is TGTGCCAGCAGTTTGGGCGGCGGGGGGCCGAACTCCTACGAGCAGTACTTC.

This clone came up a few times. The gene calls are TRBV9 and TRBJ2-3; D is ambiguous. CDR3 length equals 15 residues. In germline, CDR1 is SGDLS, CDR2 YYNGEE. Trimming left V 4 bases short and J 2 bases short, with 14 bases between. CDR3 sequence (DNA): TGTGCCAGCAGCTTAGGGCGAACGGCCACAGATACGCAGTATTTT. It translates to CASSLGRTATDTQYF.

This chain links TRBV28 with TRBJ1-4; D remains unclear. V gave up 3 bases and J gave up 7 bases, with 12 bases separating them. Germline loops: CDR1 MDHEN, CDR2 SYDVKM. This CDR3 contains 14 residues. The CDR3 loop is CASSLRAMGEKLFF. Written as DNA, the CDR3 is TGTGCCAGCAGTTTGCGGGCCATGGGTGAAAAACTGTTTTTT. Variable domain in full (rest from reference TRBV28 and TRBJ1-4): DVKVTQSSRYLVKRTGEKVFLECVQDMDHENMFWYRQDPGLGLRLIYFSYDVKMKEKGDIPEGYSVSREKKERFSLILESASTNQTSMYLCASSLRAMGEKLFFGSGTQLSVL.

The chain combines TRBV7-2 with TRBJ1-3; D is uncertain. Germline V gene data show CDR1 as SGHTA and CDR2 as FQGNSA. With 1 base removed from V and 4 bases from J, the gap between germline ends came to 11 bases. This CDR3 comprises 15 residues. The CDR3 is CASSLVWGSGNTIYF. CDR3 nucleotide sequence: TGTGCCAGCAGCTTAGTATGGGGATCCGGAAACACCATATATTTT.

This clone showed up just once. The gene calls are TRBV5-6 and TRBJ2-3, with D unclear. V lost 6 bases, J lost 4 bases, and 15 bases lay in between. The CDR3 spans 14 residues. Germline values: CDR1 SGHDT, CDR2 YYEEEE. In DNA, the CDR3 is TGTGCCAGCACCCTTGGGGATTTTGCAGATACGCAGTATTTT. Translating it yields CASTLGDFADTQYF.

This clone has only a few counts. The chain is built from TRBV11-3 and TRBJ2-5; D uncertain. The CDR3 covers 15 residues. The germline V and J ends were trimmed by 4 bases and 2 bases, with 14 bases remaining between them. Germline V CDR1 and CDR2: SGHNT, YENEEA. CDR3 loop: CASSSRLRAQETQYF. Written as DNA, the CDR3 is TGTGCCAGCAGCTCCCGGCTTAGGGCTCAAGAGACCCAGTACTTC.

The V call is TRBV18, the J call TRBJ2-1; 7 nucleotides agree with TRBD1. The V segment lost 4 bases and the J segment 3 bases; nucleotides outside the gene matches: 6. Germline CDR1 KGHSH, CDR2 LQKENI. There are 15 residues in the CDR3. The CDR3 region has the DNA TGTGCCAGCTCACTGGACAGGACAAACTACAATGAGCAGTTCTTC. It yields the protein CASSLDRTNYNEQFF.

This clone has just a few counts. The rearrangement uses TRBV30 and TRBJ1-4; no reliable D call. CDR1 is GTSNPN, CDR2 SVGIG, per germline (reference sequence). This CDR3 has 14 residues. Between the trimmed V and J ends, which lost 0 bases and 3 bases, there was a span of 8 bases. The CDR3 reads CAWSVLGPNEKLFF. DNA for the CDR3: TGTGCCTGGAGTGTACTTGGGCCTAATGAAAAACTGTTTTTT.

This clone was recorded a few times. This chain links TRBV9 with TRBJ1-3; D gene unclear. Germline V lookup: CDR1 SGDLS, CDR2 YYNGEE. The CDR3 spans 16 residues. Trimming shortened V by 3 bases and J by 4 bases, and 17 bases separated the two germline ends. CDR3 nucleotide sequence: TGTGCCAGCAGCGCTCAAAGTGAGGCAAGAGGAAACACCATATATTTT. It is translated as CASSAQSEARGNTIYF.

The chain is built from TRBV6-6 and TRBJ2-1; 8 bases align to TRBD2. Germline lookup yields CDR1 MNHNY and CDR2 SVGAGI (reference sequence). This CDR3 region has 16 residues. V was pared by 10 bases and J by 5 bases, with 16 bases of the junction left unmatched. The DNA of the CDR3 is TGTGCCATCAGCTCTCCCCAGCGGGGGACCAACAATGAGCAGTTCTTC. Protein: CAISSPQRGTNNEQFF.

This clone was counted between two and nine times. The chain joins TRBV4-1 to TRBJ1-3, with 7 bases fitting TRBD1. Germline CDR1 reads MGHRA; CDR2 reads YSYEKL. The CDR3 length is 15 residues. Trimming removed 1 base from V and 0 bases from J; junction bases left unmatched: 0. CDR3 region: CASSQGTGSGNTIYF. CDR3 nucleotides: TGCGCCAGCAGCCAAGGGACAGGCTCTGGAAACACCATATATTTT.

This clone turned up a few times. The genes are TRBV5-1 and TRBJ2-3; 7 bases fit TRBD2. Trimming removed 4 bases from V and 2 bases from J; junction bases left unmatched: 10. This CDR3 region has 16 residues. Germline lookup yields CDR1 SGHRS and CDR2 YFSETQ. Written as DNA, the CDR3 is TGCGCCAGCAGCCGGGGGGACGGGGATTTCACAGATACGCAGTATTTT. Amino acids: CASSRGDGDFTDTQYF.

The chain joins TRBV4-2 to TRBJ1-1, with a weak D call TRBD1 (6 bases). Germline V gene lookup returns CDR1 LGHNA and CDR2 YNFKEQ. V was shortened by 5 bases and J by 1 base, with 14 bases between the two germline ends. CDR3 length equals 15 residues. The CDR3 here is CASSLEQGANTEAFF. The CDR3 DNA is TGTGCCAGCAGCTTGGAACAGGGCGCGAACACTGAAGCTTTCTTT.